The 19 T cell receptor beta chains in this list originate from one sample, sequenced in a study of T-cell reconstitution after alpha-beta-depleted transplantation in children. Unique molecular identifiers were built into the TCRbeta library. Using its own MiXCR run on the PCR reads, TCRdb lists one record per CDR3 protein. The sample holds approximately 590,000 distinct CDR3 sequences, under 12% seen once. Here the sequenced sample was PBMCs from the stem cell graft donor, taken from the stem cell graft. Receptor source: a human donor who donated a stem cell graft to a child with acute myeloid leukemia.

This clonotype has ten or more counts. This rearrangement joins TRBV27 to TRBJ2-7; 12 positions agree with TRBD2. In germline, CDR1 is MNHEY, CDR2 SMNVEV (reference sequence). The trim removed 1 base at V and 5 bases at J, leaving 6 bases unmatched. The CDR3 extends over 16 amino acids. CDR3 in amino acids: CASSLLMTSGRHEQYF. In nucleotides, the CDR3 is TGTGCCAGCAGTTTATTAATGACTAGCGGGAGACACGAGCAGTACTTC.

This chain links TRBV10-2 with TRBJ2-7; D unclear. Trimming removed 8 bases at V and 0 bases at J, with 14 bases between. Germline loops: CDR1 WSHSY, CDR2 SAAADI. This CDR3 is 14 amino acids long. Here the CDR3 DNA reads TGCGCCAGCCGAGCTGGGAAGATCTCCTACGAGCAGTACTTC. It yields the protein CASRAGKISYEQYF.

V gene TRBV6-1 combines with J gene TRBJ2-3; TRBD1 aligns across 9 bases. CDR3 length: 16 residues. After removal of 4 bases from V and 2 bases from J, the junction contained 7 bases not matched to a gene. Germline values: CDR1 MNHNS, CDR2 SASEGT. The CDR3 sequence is CASSGRQGGFTDTQYF. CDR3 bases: TGTGCCAGCAGTGGAAGACAGGGGGGATTCACAGATACGCAGTATTTT.

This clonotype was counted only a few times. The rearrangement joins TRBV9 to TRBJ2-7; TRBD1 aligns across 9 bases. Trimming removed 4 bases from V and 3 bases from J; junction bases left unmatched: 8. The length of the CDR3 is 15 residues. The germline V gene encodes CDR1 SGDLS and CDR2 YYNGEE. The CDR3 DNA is TGTGCCAGCAGCCCGGAACAGGGGGCAGTCTACGAGCAGTACTTC. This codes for CASSPEQGAVYEQYF.

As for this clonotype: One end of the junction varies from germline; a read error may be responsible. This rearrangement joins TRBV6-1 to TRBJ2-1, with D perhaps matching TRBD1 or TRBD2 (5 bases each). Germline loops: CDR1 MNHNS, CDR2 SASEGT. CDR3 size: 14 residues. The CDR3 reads CASRTAESSNEQFF. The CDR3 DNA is TGTGCCAGCAGGACAGCGGAGTCCTCCAATGAGCAGTTCTTC.

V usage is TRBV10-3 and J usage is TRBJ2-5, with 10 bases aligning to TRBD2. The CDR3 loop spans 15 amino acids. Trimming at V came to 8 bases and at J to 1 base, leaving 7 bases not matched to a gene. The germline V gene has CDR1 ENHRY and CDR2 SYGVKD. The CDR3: CAIGTAGGLQETQYF. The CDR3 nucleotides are TGTGCCATCGGAACAGCGGGAGGGCTCCAAGAGACCCAGTACTTC.

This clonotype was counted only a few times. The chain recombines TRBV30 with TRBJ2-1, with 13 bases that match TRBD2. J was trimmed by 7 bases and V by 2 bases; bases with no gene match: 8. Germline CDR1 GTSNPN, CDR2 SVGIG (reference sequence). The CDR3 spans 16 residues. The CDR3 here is CAWSSRLAGGRNEQFF. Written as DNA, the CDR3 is TGTGCCTGGAGTTCCAGACTAGCGGGAGGCCGTAATGAGCAGTTCTTC.

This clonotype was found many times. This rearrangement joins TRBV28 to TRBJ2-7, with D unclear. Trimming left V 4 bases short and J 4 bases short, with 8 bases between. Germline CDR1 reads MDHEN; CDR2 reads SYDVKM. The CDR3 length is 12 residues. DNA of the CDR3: TGTGCCAGCAGTTCGTCCATTTACGAGCAGTACTTC. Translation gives CASSSSIYEQYF.

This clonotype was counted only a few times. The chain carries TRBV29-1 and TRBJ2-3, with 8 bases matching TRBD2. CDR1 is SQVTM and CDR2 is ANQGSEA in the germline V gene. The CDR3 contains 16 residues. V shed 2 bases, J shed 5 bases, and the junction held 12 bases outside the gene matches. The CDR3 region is CSVEPLAGPRGDTQYF. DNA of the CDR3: TGCAGCGTTGAACCCTTAGCGGGACCGAGGGGAGATACGCAGTATTTT.

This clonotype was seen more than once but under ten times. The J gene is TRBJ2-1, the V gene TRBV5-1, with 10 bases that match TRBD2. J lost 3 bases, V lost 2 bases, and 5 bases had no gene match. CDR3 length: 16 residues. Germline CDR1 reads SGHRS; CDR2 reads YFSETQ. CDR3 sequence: CASSFSGTSVYNEQFF. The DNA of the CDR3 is TGCGCCAGCAGCTTCTCCGGGACTAGCGTCTACAATGAGCAGTTCTTC. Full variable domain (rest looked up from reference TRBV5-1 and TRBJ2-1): KAGVTQTPRYLIKTRGQQVTLSCSPISGHRSVSWYQQTPGQGLQFLFEYFSETQRNKGNFPGRFSGRQFSNSRSEMNVSTLELGDSALYLCASSFSGTSVYNEQFFGPGTRLTVL.

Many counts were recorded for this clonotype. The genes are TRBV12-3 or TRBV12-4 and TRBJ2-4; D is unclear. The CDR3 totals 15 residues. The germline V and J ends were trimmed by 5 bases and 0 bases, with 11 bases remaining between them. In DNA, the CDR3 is TGTGCCAGCAGTCCAGTGGAGAGAGCCAAAAACATTCAGTACTTC. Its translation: CASSPVERAKNIQYF.

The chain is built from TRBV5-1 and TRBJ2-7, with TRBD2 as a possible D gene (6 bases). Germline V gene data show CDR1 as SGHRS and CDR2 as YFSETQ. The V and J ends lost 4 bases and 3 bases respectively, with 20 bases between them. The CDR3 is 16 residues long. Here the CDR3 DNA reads TGCGCCAGCAGCCATAGTGGAGGAGGGCGCAACTACGAGCAGTACTTC. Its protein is CASSHSGGGRNYEQYF.

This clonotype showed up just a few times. The CDR3 region has the DNA TGTGCCAGCAGCCCTACTGCCGCACAGGGTGAAGCTTTCTTT. Translated: CASSPTAAQGEAFF. The V and J genes are TRBV7-9 and TRBJ1-1, with a possible D match to TRBD1 (6 bases). CDR3 length equals 14 residues. Trimming left V 5 bases short and J 7 bases short, with 17 bases between. In germline, CDR1 is SEHNR, CDR2 FQNEAQ (reference sequence).

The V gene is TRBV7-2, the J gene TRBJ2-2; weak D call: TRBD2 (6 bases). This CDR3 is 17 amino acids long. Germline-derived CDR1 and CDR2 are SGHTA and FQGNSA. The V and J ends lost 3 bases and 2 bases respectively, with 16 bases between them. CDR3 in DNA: TGTGCCAGCAGCTTGGAGGGGAGAAGAATTAACACCGGGGAGCTGTTTTTT. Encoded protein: CASSLEGRRINTGELFF.

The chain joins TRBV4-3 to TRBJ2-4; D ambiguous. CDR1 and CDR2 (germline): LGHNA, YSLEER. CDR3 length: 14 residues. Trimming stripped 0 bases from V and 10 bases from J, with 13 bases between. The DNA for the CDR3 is TGCGCCAGCAGCCAAGATCGGCTAGTGGGTATTCAGTACTTC. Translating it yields CASSQDRLVGIQYF.

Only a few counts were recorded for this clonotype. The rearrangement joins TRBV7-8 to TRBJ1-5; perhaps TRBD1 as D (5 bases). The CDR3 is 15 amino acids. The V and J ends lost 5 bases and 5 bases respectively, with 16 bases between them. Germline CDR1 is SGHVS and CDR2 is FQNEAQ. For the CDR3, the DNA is TGTGCCAGCAGCGGAAGCCTGGGGGGTGATCAGCCCCAGCATTTT. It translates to CASSGSLGGDQPQHF.

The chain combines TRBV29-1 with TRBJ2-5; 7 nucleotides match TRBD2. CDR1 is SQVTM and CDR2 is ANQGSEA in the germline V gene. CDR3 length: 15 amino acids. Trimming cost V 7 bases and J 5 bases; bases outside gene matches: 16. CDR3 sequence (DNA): TGCAGCGGTCGTCGGACTAGACCTTCTGGGGAGACCCAGTACTTC. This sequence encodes CSGRRTRPSGETQYF.

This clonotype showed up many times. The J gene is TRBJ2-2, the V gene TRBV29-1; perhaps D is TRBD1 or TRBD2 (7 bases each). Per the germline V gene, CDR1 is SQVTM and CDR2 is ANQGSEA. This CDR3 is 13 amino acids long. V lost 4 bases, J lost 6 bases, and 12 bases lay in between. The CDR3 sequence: CSVGQGGAGELFF. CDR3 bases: TGCAGCGTTGGACAGGGAGGGGCCGGGGAGCTGTTTTTT.

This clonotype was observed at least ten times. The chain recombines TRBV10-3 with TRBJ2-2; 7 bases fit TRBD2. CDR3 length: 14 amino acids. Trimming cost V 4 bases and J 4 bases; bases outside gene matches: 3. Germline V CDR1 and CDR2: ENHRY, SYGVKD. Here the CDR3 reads CAISGVAGTGELFF. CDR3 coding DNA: TGTGCCATCAGTGGGGTAGCGGGCACCGGGGAGCTGTTTTTT.